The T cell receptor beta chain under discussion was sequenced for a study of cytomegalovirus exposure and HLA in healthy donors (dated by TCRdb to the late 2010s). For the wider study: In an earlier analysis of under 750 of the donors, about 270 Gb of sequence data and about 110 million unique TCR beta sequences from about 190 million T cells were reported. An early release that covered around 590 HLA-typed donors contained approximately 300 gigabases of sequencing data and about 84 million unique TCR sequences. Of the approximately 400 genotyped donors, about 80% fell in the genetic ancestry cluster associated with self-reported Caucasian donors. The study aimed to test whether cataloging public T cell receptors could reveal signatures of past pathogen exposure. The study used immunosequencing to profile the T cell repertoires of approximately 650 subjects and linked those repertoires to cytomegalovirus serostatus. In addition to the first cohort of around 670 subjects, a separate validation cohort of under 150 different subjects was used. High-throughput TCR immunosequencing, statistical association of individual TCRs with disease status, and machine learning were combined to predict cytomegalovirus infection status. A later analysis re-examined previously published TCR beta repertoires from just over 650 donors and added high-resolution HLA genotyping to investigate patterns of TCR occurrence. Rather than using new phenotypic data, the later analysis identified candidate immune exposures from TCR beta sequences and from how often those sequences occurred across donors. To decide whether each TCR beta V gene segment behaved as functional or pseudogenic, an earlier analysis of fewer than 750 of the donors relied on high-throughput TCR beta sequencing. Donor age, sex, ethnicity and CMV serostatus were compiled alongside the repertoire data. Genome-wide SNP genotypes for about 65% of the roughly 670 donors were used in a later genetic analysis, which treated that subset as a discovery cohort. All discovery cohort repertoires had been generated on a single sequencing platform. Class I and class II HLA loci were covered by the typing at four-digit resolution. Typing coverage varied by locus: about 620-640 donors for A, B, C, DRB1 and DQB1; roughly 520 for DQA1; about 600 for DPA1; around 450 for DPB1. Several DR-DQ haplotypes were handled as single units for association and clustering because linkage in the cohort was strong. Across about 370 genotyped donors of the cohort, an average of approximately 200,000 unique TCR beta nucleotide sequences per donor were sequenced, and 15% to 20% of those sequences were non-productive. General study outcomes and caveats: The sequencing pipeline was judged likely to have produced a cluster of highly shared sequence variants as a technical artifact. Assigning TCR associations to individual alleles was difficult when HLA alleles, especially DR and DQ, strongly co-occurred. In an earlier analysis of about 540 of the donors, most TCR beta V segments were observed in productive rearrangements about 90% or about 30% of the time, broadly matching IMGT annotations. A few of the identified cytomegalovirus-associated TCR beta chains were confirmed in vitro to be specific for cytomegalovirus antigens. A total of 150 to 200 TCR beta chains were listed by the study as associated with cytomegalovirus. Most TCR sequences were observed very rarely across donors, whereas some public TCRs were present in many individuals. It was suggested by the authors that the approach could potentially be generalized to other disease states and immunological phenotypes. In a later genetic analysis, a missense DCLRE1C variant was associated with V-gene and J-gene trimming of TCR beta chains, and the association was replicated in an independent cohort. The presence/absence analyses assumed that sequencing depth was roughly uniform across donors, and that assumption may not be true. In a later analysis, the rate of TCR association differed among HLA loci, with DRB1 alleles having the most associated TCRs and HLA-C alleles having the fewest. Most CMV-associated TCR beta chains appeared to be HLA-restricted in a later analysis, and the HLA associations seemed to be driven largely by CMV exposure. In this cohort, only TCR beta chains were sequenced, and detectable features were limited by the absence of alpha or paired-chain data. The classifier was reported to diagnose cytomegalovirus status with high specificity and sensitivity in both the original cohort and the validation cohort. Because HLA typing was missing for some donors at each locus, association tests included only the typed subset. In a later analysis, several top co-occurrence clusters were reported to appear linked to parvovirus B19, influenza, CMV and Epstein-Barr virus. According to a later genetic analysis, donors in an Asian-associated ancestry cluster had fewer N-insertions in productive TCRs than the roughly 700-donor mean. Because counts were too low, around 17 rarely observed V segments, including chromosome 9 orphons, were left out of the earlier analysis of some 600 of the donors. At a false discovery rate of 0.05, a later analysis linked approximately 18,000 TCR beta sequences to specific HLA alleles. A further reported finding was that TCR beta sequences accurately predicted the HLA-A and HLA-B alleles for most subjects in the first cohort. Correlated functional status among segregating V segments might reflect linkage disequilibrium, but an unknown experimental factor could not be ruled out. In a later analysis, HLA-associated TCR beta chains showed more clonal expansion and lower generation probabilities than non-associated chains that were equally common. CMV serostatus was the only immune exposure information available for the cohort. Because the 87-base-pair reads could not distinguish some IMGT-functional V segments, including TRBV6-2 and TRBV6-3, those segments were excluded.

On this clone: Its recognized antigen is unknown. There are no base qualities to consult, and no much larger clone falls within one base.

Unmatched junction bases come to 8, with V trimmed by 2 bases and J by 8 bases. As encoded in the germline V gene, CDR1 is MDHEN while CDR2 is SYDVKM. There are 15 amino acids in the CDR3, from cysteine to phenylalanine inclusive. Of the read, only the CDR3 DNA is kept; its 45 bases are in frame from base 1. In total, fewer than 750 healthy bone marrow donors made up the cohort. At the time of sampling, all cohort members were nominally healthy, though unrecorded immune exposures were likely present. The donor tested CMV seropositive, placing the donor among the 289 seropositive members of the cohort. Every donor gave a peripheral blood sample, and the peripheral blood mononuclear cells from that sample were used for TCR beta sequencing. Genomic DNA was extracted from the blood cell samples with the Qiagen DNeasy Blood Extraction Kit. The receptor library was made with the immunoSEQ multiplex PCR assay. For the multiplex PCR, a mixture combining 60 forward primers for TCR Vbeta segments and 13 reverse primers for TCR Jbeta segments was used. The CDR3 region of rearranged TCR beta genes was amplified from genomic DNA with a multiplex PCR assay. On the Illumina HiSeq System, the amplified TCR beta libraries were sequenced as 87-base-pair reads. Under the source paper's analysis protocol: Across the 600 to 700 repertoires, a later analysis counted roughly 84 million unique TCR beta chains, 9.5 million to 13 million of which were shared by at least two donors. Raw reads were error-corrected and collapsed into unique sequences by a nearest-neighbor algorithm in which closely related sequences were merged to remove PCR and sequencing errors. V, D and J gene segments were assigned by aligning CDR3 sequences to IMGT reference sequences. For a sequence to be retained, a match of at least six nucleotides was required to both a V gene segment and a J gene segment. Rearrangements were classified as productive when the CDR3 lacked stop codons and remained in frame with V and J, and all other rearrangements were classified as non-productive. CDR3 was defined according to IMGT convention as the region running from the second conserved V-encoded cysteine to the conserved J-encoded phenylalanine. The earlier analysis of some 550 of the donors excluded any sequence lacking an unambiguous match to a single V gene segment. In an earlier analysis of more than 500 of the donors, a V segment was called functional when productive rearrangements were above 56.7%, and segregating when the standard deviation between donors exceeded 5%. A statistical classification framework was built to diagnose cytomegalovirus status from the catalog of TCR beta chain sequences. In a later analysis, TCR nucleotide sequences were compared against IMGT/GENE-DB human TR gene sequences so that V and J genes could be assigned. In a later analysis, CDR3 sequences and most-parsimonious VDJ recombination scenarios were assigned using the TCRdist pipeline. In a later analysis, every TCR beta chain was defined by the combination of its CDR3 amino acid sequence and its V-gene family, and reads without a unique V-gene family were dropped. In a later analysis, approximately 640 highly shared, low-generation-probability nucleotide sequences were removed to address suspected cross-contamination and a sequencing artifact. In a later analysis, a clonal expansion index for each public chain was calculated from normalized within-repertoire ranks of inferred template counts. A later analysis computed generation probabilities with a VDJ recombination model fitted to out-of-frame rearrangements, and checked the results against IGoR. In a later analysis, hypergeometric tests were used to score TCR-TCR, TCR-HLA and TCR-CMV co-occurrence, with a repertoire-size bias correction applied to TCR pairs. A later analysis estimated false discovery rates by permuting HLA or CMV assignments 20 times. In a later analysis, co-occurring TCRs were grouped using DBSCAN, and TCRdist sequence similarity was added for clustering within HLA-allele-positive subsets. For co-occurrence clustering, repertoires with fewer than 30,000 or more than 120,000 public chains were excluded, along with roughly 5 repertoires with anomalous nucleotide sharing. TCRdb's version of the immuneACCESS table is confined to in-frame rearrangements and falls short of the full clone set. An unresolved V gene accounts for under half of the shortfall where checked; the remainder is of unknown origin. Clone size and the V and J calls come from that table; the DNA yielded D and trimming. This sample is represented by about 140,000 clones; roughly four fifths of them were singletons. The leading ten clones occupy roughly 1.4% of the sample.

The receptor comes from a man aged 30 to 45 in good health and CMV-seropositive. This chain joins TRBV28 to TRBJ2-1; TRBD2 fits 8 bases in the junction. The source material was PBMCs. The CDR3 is CASSLAGGPVHEQFF. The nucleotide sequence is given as TGTGCCAGCAGTTTAGCGGGAGGTCCCGTCCATGAGCAGTTCTTC.